Listed below are T cell receptor beta chains from one sample, sequenced in a study of post-analysis software for immune sequencing data. A single record per CDR3 protein comes from TCRdb applying MiXCR to the PCR reads. The profile shows approximately 630,000 distinct CDR3 sequences, around 64% of them singletons. Sequenced material: blood. These receptor sequences come from a girl aged 2 to 9 with multiple sclerosis. CDR3s leave out the opening cysteine and the closing phenylalanine or tryptophan. Fields, in order: V gene, J gene, CDR3 protein.

v_call: TRBV27
j_call: TRBJ2-7
cdr3_aa: ASSRLGTSGNYEQY

v_call: TRBV7-9
j_call: TRBJ2-3
cdr3_aa: ASSLKRGGVTDTQY

v_call: TRBV25-1
j_call: TRBJ2-1
cdr3_aa: ASSERESHNEQF

v_call: TRBV20-1
j_call: TRBJ2-3
cdr3_aa: STNRGQKADTQY

v_call: TRBV12-3/TRBV12-4
j_call: TRBJ2-3
cdr3_aa: ASSLSRAGNTDTQY

v_call: TRBV6-2/TRBV6-3
j_call: TRBJ2-5
cdr3_aa: ASSSRLAGIQETQY

v_call: TRBV29-1
j_call: TRBJ2-1
cdr3_aa: SAATGGAITGQF

v_call: TRBV14
j_call: TRBJ2-3
cdr3_aa: ASSPGTGATDTQY

v_call: TRBV4-1
j_call: TRBJ2-7
cdr3_aa: ASSQASGDLTIYEQY

v_call: TRBV20-1
j_call: TRBJ2-7
cdr3_aa: SASGRFTEQY

v_call: TRBV10-3
j_call: TRBJ2-1
cdr3_aa: AIERADGYNEQF

v_call: TRBV7-2
j_call: TRBJ1-2
cdr3_aa: ASSSHQGAYGYT

v_call: TRBV5-5
j_call: .
cdr3_aa: ASSWPHRGNYEQY

v_call: TRBV29-1
j_call: TRBJ2-5
cdr3_aa: SVEVTSTGQETQY

v_call: TRBV5-1
j_call: TRBJ2-5
cdr3_aa: ASSSSGQGRETQY

v_call: TRBV29-1
j_call: TRBJ2-1
cdr3_aa: SVDDPGTPYNEQF

v_call: TRBV10-3
j_call: TRBJ2-2
cdr3_aa: AISESRVYGELF

v_call: TRBV7-9
j_call: TRBJ2-1
cdr3_aa: ASNRPLGPNHNEQF

v_call: TRBV10-3
j_call: TRBJ2-7
cdr3_aa: AISESAGQGASLYEQY

v_call: TRBV18
j_call: TRBJ2-7
cdr3_aa: ASSPRTDGYEQY

v_call: TRBV6-6
j_call: TRBJ2-1
cdr3_aa: ASSYALTGNEQF

v_call: TRBV7-2
j_call: TRBJ2-1
cdr3_aa: ASSSGLAGGSEQF

v_call: TRBV5-1
j_call: TRBJ2-7
cdr3_aa: ASSLELAYEQY

v_call: TRBV9
j_call: TRBJ2-2
cdr3_aa: ASSGRPGVPGELF

v_call: TRBV30
j_call: TRBJ1-2
cdr3_aa: AWSGGGYGYT

v_call: TRBV20-1
j_call: TRBJ1-5
cdr3_aa: SARDSPDYQGRGNQPQH

v_call: TRBV9
j_call: TRBJ2-5
cdr3_aa: ASSVGTVKETQY

v_call: TRBV12-3/TRBV12-4
j_call: TRBJ2-1
cdr3_aa: ASSGDGPNEQF

v_call: TRBV7-9
j_call: TRBJ2-5
cdr3_aa: ASSPGEPPGVWEQY